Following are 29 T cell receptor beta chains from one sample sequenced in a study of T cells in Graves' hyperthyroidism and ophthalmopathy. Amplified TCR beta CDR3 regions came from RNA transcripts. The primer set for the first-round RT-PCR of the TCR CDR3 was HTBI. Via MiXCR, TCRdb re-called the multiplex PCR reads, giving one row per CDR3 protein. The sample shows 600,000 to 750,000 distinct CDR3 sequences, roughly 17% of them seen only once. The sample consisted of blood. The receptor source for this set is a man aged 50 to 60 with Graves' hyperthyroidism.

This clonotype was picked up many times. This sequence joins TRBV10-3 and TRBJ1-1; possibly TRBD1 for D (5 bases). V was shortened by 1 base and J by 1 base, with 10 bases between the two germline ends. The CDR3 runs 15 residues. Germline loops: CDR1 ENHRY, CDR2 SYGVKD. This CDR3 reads CAISEFGGTNTEAFF. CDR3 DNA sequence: TGTGCCATCAGTGAGTTTGGGGGTACGAACACTGAAGCTTTCTTT.

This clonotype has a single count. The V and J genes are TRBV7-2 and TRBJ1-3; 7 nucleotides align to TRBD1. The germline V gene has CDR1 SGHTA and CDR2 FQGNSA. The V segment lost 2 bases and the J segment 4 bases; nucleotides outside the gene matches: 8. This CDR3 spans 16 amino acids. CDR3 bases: TGTGCCAGCAGCTTATCACCCGGGACAGCGGGAAACACCATATATTTT. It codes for CASSLSPGTAGNTIYF.

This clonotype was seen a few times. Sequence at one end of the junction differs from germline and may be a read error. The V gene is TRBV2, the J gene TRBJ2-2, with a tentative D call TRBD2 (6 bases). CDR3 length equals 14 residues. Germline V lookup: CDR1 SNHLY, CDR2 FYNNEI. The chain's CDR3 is CVSRVAVNTGELFF. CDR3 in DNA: TGTGTCAGCAGAGTAGCGGTGAACACCGGGGAGCTGTTTTTT.

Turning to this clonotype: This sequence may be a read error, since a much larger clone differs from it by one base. CDR3 residues: CASGRASGTRNSPLHF. DNA of the CDR3: TGTGCCAGCGGCCGCGCGTCCGGGACTCGAAATTCACCCCTCCACTTT. The rearrangement uses TRBV6-1 and TRBJ1-6; a possible D gene is TRBD1 (5 bases). CDR3 length: 16 amino acids. With 8 bases removed from V and 7 bases from J, the gap between germline ends came to 21 bases. CDR1 is MNHNS, CDR2 SASEGT, per germline.

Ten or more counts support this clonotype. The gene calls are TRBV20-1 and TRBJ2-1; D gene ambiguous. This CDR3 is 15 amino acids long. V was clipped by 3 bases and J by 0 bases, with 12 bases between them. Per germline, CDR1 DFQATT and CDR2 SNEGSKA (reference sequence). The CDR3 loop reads CSASSRRRSYNEQFF. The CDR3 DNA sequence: TGCAGTGCTAGCAGTCGGCGACGCTCCTACAATGAGCAGTTCTTC.

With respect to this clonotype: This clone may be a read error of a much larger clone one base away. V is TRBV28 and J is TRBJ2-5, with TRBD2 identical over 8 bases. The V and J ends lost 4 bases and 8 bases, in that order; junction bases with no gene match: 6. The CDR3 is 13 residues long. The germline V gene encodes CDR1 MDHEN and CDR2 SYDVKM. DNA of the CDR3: TGTGCCAGCAGTTCCGGACTAGCCTCCACCCAGTACTTC. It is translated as CASSSGLASTQYF.

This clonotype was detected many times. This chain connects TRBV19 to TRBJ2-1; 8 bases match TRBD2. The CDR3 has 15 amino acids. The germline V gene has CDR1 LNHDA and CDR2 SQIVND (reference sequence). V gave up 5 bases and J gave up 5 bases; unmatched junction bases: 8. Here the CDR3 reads CASSPGLVQDNEQFF. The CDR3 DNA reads TGTGCCAGTAGTCCGGGACTAGTACAAGACAATGAGCAGTTCTTC. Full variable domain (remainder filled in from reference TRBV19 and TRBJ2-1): DGGITQSPKYLFRKEGQNVTLSCEQNLNHDAMYWYRQDPGQGLRLIYYSQIVNDFQKGDIAEGYSVSREKKESFPLTVTSAQKNPTAFYLCASSPGLVQDNEQFFGPGTRLTVL.

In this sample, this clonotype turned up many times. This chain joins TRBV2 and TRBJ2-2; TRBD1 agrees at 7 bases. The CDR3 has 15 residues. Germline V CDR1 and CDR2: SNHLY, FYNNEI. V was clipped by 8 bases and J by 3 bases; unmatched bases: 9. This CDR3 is CASATGTDYTGELFF. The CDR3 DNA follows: TGTGCCAGCGCCACCGGGACAGACTACACCGGGGAGCTGTTTTTT.

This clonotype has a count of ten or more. CDR3 region: CATSDAASVLSGANVLTF. The DNA of the CDR3 is TGTGCCACCAGTGATGCCGCTAGCGTCCTCTCTGGGGCCAACGTCCTGACTTTC. The chain links TRBV24-1 to TRBJ2-6; maybe TRBD2 (6 bases). Germline assignment: CDR1 KGHDR and CDR2 SFDVKD. The CDR3 extends over 18 amino acids. The ends were cut back, 3 bases at V and 0 bases at J, with 14 bases in the middle.

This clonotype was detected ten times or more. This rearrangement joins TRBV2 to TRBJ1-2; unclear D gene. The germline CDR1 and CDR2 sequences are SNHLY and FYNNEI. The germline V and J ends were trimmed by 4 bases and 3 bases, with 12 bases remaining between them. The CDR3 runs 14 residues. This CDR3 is CASSGVPADYGYTF. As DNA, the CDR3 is TGTGCCAGCAGTGGCGTCCCGGCGGACTATGGCTACACCTTC.

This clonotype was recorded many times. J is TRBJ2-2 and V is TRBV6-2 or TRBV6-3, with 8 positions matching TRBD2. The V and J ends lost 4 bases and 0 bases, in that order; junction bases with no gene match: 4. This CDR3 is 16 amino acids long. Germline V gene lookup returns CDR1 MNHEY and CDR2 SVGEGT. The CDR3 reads CASSSRLAPNTGELFF. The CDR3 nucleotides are TGTGCCAGCAGTTCCAGACTAGCGCCGAACACCGGGGAGCTGTTTTTT.

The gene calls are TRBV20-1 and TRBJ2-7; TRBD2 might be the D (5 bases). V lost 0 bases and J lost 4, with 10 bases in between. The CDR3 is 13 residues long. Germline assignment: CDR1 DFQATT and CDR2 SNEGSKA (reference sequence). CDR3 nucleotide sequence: TGCAGTGCTAGAGAACGTGCGGGTTACGAGCAGTACTTC. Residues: CSARERAGYEQYF.

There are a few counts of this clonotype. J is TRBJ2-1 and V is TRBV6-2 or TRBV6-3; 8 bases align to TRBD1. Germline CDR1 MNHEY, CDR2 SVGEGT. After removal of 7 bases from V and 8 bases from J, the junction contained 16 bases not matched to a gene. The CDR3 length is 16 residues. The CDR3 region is CASTERTGTVKDEQFF. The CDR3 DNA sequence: TGTGCCAGCACCGAGCGGACAGGGACCGTAAAGGATGAGCAGTTCTTC.

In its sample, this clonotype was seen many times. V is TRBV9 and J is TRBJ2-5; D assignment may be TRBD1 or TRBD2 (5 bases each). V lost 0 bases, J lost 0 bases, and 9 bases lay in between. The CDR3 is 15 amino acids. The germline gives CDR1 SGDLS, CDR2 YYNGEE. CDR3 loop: CASSVDLGDQETQYF. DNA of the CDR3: TGTGCCAGCAGCGTAGATCTGGGGGACCAAGAGACCCAGTACTTC.

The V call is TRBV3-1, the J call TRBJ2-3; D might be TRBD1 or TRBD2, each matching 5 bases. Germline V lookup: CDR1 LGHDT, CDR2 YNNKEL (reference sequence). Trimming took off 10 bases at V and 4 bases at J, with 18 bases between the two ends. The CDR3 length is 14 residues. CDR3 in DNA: TGTGCCACCCAGAGGGCAGGGCCCCCAGATACGCAGTATTTT. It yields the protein CATQRAGPPDTQYF.

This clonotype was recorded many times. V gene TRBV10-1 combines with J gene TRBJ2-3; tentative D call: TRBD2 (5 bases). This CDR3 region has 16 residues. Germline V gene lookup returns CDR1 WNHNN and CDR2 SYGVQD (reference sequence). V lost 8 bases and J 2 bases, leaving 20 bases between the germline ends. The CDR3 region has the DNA TGCGCCAGCTCCTCATCGACTACTCAACTCACAGATACGCAGTATTTT. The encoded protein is CASSSSTTQLTDTQYF.

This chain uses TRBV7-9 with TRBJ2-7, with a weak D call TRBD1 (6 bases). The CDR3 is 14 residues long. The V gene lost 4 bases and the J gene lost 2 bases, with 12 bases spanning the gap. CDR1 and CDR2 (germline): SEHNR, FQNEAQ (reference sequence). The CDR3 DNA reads TGTGCCAGCAGCTCTACAGGGAAAGCCTACGAGCAGTACTTC. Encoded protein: CASSSTGKAYEQYF.

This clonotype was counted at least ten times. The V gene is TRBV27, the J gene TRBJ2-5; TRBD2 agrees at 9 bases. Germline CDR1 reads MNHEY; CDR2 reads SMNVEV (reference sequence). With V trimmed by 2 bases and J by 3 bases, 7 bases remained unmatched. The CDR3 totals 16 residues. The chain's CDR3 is CASSLGLAGIEETQYF. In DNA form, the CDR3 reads TGTGCCAGCAGTTTAGGCCTAGCGGGAATTGAAGAGACCCAGTACTTC.

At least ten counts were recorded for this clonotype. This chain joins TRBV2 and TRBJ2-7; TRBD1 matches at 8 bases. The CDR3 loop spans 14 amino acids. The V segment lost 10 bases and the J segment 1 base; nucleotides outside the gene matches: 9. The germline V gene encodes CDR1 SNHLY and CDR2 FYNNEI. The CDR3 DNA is TGTGCCACCGGAGTGGACAGGGATTCCTACGAGCAGTACTTC. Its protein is CATGVDRDSYEQYF.

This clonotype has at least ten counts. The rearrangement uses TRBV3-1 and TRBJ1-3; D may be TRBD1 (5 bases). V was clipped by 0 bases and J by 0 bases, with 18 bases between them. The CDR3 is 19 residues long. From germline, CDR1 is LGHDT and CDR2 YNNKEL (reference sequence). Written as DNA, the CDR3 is TGTGCCAGCAGCCAAGATCTTTTGCCAGGGTTCAGCTCTGGAAACACCATATATTTT. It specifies CASSQDLLPGFSSGNTIYF.

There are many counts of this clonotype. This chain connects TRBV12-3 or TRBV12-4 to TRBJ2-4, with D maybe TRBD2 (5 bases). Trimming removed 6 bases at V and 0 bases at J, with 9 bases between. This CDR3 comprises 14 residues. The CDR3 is CASSPGGAKNIQYF. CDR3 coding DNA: TGTGCCAGCAGCCCCGGAGGAGCCAAAAACATTCAGTACTTC.

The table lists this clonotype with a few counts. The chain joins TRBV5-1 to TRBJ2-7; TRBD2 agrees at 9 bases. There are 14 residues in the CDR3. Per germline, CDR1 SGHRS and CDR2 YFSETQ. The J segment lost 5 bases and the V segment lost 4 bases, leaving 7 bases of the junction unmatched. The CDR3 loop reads CASSATSGLNEQYF. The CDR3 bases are TGCGCCAGCAGCGCCACTAGCGGGCTCAACGAGCAGTACTTC.

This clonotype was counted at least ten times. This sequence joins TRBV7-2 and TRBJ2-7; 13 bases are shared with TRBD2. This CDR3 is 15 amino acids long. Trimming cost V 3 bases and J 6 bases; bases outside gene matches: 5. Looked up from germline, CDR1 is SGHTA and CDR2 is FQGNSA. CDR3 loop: CASSFGLAGVGEQYF. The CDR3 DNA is TGTGCCAGCAGCTTCGGACTAGCGGGAGTCGGCGAGCAGTACTTC.

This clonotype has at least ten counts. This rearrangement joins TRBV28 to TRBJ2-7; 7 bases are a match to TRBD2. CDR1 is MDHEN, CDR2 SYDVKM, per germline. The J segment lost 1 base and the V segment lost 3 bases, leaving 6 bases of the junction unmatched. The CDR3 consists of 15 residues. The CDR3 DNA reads TGTGCCAGCAGTTTTCGGCGGGAGCTGTCCTACGAGCAGTACTTC. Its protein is CASSFRRELSYEQYF.

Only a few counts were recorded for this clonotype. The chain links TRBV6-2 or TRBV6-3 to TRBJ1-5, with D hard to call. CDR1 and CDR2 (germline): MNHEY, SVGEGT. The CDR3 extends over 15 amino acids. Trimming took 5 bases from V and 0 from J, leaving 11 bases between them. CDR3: CASSPSRGSNQPQHF. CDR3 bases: TGTGCCAGCAGTCCATCGCGGGGTAGCAATCAGCCCCAGCATTTT.

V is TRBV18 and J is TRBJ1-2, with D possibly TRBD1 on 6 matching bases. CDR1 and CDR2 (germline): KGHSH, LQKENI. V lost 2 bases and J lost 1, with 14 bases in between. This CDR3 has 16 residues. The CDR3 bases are TGTGCCAGCTCACCAGGTTCCGACAGGCTTAACTATGGCTACACCTTC. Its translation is CASSPGSDRLNYGYTF.

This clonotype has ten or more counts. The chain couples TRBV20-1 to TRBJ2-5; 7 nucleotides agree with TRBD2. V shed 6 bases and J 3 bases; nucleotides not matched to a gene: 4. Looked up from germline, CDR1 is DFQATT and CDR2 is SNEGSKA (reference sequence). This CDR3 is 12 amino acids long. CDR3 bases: TGCAGTGCCACCGGACTAGAAGAGACCCAGTACTTC. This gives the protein CSATGLEETQYF.

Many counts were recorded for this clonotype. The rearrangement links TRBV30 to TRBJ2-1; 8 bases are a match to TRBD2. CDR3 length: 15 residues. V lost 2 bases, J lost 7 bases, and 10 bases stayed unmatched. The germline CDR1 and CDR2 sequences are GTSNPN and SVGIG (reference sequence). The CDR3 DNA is TGTGCCTGGAGTAGGAGCGGGAGATCCGGGAATGAGCAGTTCTTC. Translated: CAWSRSGRSGNEQFF. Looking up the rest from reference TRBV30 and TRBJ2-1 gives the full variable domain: SQTIHQWPATLVQPVGSPLSLECTVEGTSNPNLYWYRQAAGRGLQLLFYSVGIGQISSEVPQNLSASRPQDRQFILSSKKLLLSDSGFYLCAWSRSGRSGNEQFFGPGTRLTVL.

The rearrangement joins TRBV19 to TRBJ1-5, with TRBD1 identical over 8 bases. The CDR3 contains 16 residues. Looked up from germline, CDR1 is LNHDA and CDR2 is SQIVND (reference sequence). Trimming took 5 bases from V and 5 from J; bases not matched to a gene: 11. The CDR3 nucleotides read TGTGCCAGTAGTCATGACAGGGGAAAAAAACATCAGCCCCAGCATTTT. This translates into CASSHDRGKKHQPQHF.